This is a list of T cell receptor beta chains from one sample in a study of identical twins. MiXCR, applied by TCRdb to the 5' RACE reads, yields one record per CDR3 protein. Of about 570,000 distinct CDR3 sequences listed, roughly 9.5% were seen once; the top ten hold around 3.2%. These data were also filed under a second study, of yellow fever vaccine responses in identical twins.

The specimen sequenced was PBMCs. The source is a woman aged 18-29 years in good health. CDR3s include the opening cysteine and the closing phenylalanine or tryptophan. D genes are given only for firm matches. The size of a clone is reported for some rows only, either as once, few or many, or as a class for expanded clones.

few | TRBJ2-7 | . | TRBV4-3 | CASSQDWGNSYEQYF | TGCGCCAGCAGCCAAGATTGGGGAAACTCCTACGAGCAGTACTTC
few | TRBJ2-1 | TRBD2 | TRBV6-4 | CASSQSGTSGYNEQFF | TGTGCCAGCAGTCAATCAGGGACTAGCGGTTACAATGAGCAGTTCTTC
. | TRBJ2-2 | . | TRBV7-9 | CASSPGPVTGELFF | TGTGCCAGCAGTCCGGGCCCCGTTACCGGGGAGCTGTTTTTT
few | TRBJ2-1 | . | TRBV3-1 | CASSHRAREQFF | TGTGCCAGCAGCCATCGGGCCCGTGAGCAGTTCTTC
many | TRBJ2-7 | . | TRBV12-3/TRBV12-4 | CASSLAEGYEQYF | TGTGCCAGCAGTTTAGCGGAGGGCTACGAGCAGTACTTC
. | TRBJ2-1 | TRBD2 | TRBV11-1 | CASSLDPAGGDGQFF | TGTGCCAGCAGCTTGGATCCAGCGGGAGGCGATGGGCAGTTCTTC
few | TRBJ2-1 | TRBD1 | TRBV4-1 | CASSRLEQGDNEQFF | TGCGCCAGCAGCCGGCTTGAACAGGGGGACAATGAGCAGTTCTTC
few | TRBJ1-5 | . | TRBV12-3/TRBV12-4 | CASRSSQGASNQPQHF | TGTGCCAGCAGATCATCTCAGGGCGCTAGCAATCAGCCCCAGCATTTT
many | TRBJ2-7 | . | TRBV7-9 | CASSLFSGVGYEQYF | TGTGCCAGCAGCTTATTTTCTGGGGTCGGGTACGAGCAGTACTTC
few | TRBJ2-5 | . | TRBV12-3/TRBV12-4 | CASSVTGTGETQYF | TGTGCCAGCAGTGTGACAGGAACTGGAGAGACCCAGTACTTC
. | TRBJ2-2 | TRBD2 | TRBV7-9 | CASSSGLDPGELFF | TGTGCCAGCAGCTCGGGACTAGACCCCGGGGAGCTGTTTTTT
. | TRBJ2-4 | . | TRBV12-3/TRBV12-4 | CASSFGASALAKNIQYF | TGTGCCAGCAGTTTCGGGGCTAGCGCACTAGCCAAAAACATTCAGTACTTC
few | TRBJ2-5 | . | TRBV7-2 | CASSTRRQIQETQYF | TGTGCCAGCAGCACCAGGAGACAGATTCAAGAGACCCAGTACTTC
many | TRBJ2-7 | TRBD1 | TRBV30 | CAWRAGTALYEQYF | TGTGCCTGGAGAGCCGGGACAGCCCTTTACGAGCAGTACTTC
. | TRBJ2-7 | . | TRBV7-2 | CASSPGIGQKTYEQYF | TGTGCCAGCAGCCCCGGAATCGGTCAGAAAACCTACGAGCAGTACTTC
many | TRBJ2-3 | . | TRBV10-1 | CASSEGLERADTQYF | TGCGCCAGCAGTGAGGGTTTGGAGAGGGCAGATACGCAGTATTTT
many | TRBJ2-5 | . | TRBV27 | CASRNYQETQYF | TGTGCCAGCAGGAACTACCAAGAGACCCAGTACTTC
. | TRBJ1-2 | . | TRBV29-1 | CSVEPEDPGDGYTF | TGCAGCGTTGAACCGGAGGATCCCGGGGATGGCTACACCTTC
many | TRBJ1-1 | . | TRBV12-3/TRBV12-4 | CASSYRVYTEAFF | TGTGCCAGCAGTTACAGGGTGTACACTGAAGCTTTCTTT
. | TRBJ2-3 | . | TRBV24-1 | CATSDFTDTHTDTQYF | TGTGCCACCAGTGATTTTACGGACACACACACAGATACGCAGTATTTT
many | TRBJ2-1 | TRBD2 | TRBV4-3 | CASSQVGAASGRASYNEQFF | TGCGCCAGCAGCCAAGTGGGGGCGGCTAGCGGGAGGGCCTCCTACAATGAGCAGTTCTTC
. | TRBJ2-1 | TRBD2 | TRBV15 | CATGPGLNINEQFF | TGTGCCACCGGTCCGGGACTAAATATCAATGAGCAGTTCTTC
many | TRBJ2-7 | . | TRBV10-3 | CAIKTQGYEQYF | TGTGCCATCAAGACCCAGGGTTACGAGCAGTACTTC
. | TRBJ2-1 | TRBD2 | TRBV2 | CASSEVAGGYEQFF | TGTGCCAGCAGTGAGGTAGCGGGGGGCTATGAGCAGTTCTTC
few | TRBJ2-3 | . | TRBV6-1 | CATQTRRTDTQYF | TGTGCCACCCAGACAAGACGCACAGATACGCAGTATTTT
many | TRBJ2-1 | . | TRBV30 | CAWDGGMGQFF | TGTGCCTGGGACGGAGGGATGGGGCAGTTCTTC
many | TRBJ2-5 | TRBD1 | TRBV12-3/TRBV12-4 | CASSQTGGIETQYF | TGTGCCAGCAGCCAGACAGGGGGCATAGAGACCCAGTACTTC
. | TRBJ2-1 | . | TRBV21-1 | CASSKVPIPGLAGEPSYNEQFF | TGTGCCAGCAGCAAAGTGCCGATTCCGGGACTAGCGGGAGAGCCCTCCTACAATGAGCAGTTCTTC
. | TRBJ2-1 | . | TRBV11-3 | CASSPRDRVEQFF | TGTGCCAGCAGCCCCAGAGACCGGGTTGAGCAGTTCTTC
few | TRBJ2-3 | . | TRBV29-1 | CSVNRDSMEQYF | TGCAGCGTCAACCGGGACTCCATGGAGCAGTATTTT
. | TRBJ2-1 | . | TRBV10-3 | CAISESKVGSIHNEQFF | TGTGCCATCAGTGAGTCGAAGGTGGGATCAATACACAATGAGCAGTTCTTC
. | TRBJ1-6 | TRBD1 | TRBV12-3/TRBV12-4 | CASRPTGNQGVPLHF | TGTGCCAGCAGACCGACAGGGAACCAGGGAGTTCCCCTCCACTTT
many | TRBJ1-6 | . | TRBV4-2 | CASSQYRESNSPLHF | TGTGCCAGCAGCCAGTACAGGGAAAGTAATTCACCCCTCCACTTT
. | TRBJ2-7 | . | TRBV11-2 | CASSLLRNYEQYF | TGTGCCAGCAGCCTACTACGAAATTACGAGCAGTACTTC
. | TRBJ1-6 | . | TRBV3-1 | CASSRQGNNSPLHF | TGTGCCAGCAGCCGGCAGGGGAATAATTCACCCCTCCACTTT
few | TRBJ2-5 | . | TRBV7-7 | CASTKLGRQETQYF | TGTGCTAGCACCAAACTGGGACGACAAGAGACCCAGTACTTC
. | TRBJ2-5 | TRBD2 | TRBV7-9 | CASRTSIETQYF | TGTGCCAGCAGGACTAGCATAGAGACCCAGTACTTC
. | TRBJ2-3 | . | TRBV27 | CASSSAGSPDTQYF | TGTGCCAGCAGTTCTGCTGGGAGCCCAGATACGCAGTATTTT
. | TRBJ2-6 | . | TRBV6-2/TRBV6-3 | CASSYLGQASGANVLTF | TGTGCCAGCAGTTACTTAGGGCAGGCCTCTGGGGCCAACGTCCTGACTTTC
many | TRBJ1-1 | . | TRBV3-1 | CASSQEVANTEAFF | TGTGCCAGCAGCCAAGAGGTTGCCAACACTGAAGCTTTCTTT
few | TRBJ2-1 | TRBD2 | TRBV6-2/TRBV6-3 | CASRGQTSGSSYNEQFF | TGTGCCAGCAGGGGCCAGACTAGCGGGAGCTCCTACAATGAGCAGTTCTTC
few | TRBJ2-7 | TRBD1 | TRBV20-1 | CSANRDRGGEQYF | TGCAGTGCTAACCGGGACAGGGGCGGAGAGCAGTACTTC
many | TRBJ2-1 | . | TRBV10-3 | CAISNTYNEQFF | TGTGCCATCAGTAACACCTACAATGAGCAGTTCTTC
many | TRBJ2-1 | . | TRBV29-1 | CRVRLTHYNEQFF | TGCAGGGTTAGACTAACACACTACAATGAGCAGTTCTTC
few | TRBJ2-1 | . | TRBV11-1 | CASSLDMGRGSYNEQFF | TGTGCCAGCAGCTTAGATATGGGGAGAGGCTCCTACAATGAGCAGTTCTTC